This T cell receptor beta chain appears in the sequencing data of a study of T cells in Graves' hyperthyroidism and ophthalmopathy. Study-wide background: Blood from the periphery was taken at initial diagnosis, before any treatment. Points from the study as a whole: Ophthalmopathy was predicted by the model a median of approximately 6.6 months ahead of onset.

A remark on this clonotype: The antigen remains undetermined.

CDR1 LNHDA and CDR2 SQIVND come from the germline V gene (reference sequence). CDR3 length: 16 residues. V shed 2 bases and J 3 bases; nucleotides not matched to a gene: 4. Over 18 months, lack of ophthalmopathy progression marked Graves' hyperthyroidism as stable. Cells are PBMCs isolated from 10 ml of fresh blood. Amplified TCR beta CDR3 regions came from RNA transcripts. Using the HTBI primer set, a first-round RT-PCR was run on the TCR CDR3. TCRdb itself ran the multiplex PCR reads through MiXCR, one entry per CDR3 protein. The table records fewer than 850,000 distinct CDR3 sequences, 17% of them present only once.

The V call is TRBV19, the J call TRBJ2-7, with 13 bases fitting TRBD2. This TCR was sampled from a man aged 45-65 years with Graves' hyperthyroidism. The sample was blood. CDR3 sequence: CASSITGTSGNYEQYF. In DNA form, the CDR3 reads TGTGCCAGTAGTATAACCGGGACTAGCGGGAACTACGAGCAGTACTTC.